This T cell receptor (beta chain) originates from a study of T cells after yellow fever vaccination. Study-level information: Low-cell-number fractions underwent preparation using SMART-Seq v4 Ultra Low Input.

V gave up 6 bases and J gave up 10 bases; unmatched junction bases: 11. The length of the CDR3 is 14 residues. The germline V gene has CDR1 DFQATT and CDR2 SNEGSKA (reference sequence). About this clonotype: What it binds is unknown.

Template switching with 5'RACE generated the TCR cDNA and added a universal primer site and UMIs. Via MiXCR, TCRdb re-called the 5' RACE reads, giving one row per CDR3 protein. Of under 550,000 distinct CDR3 sequences in the sample, 21% were seen once. Study-wide results and limits: Reappearing after the booster were most of the clones from primary vaccination (less than 97% CD4, 88% CD8). Weaker, the secondary response peaked sooner, at day 5 versus 15.

The chain has TRBV20-1 and TRBJ1-6; 8 bases map to TRBD1. The receptor was isolated from a man between 18 and 35 years old who received the YFV17D yellow fever vaccine. The sample consisted of PBMCs, taken approximately 22 days after the first yellow fever vaccination. Here the CDR3 reads CSASGQGSNSPLHF. The DNA of the CDR3 is TGCAGTGCCAGCGGACAGGGCTCAAACTCACCCCTCCACTTT.